The 21 T cell receptor beta chains below were found in one sample sequenced in a study of cytomegalovirus exposure and HLA in healthy donors (dated 2017 in TCRdb). Receptor libraries were prepared by the immunoSEQ multiplex PCR assay. Not all clones reach the TCRdb copy of this immuneACCESS table, which keeps in-frame sequences only. Checked studies attribute under half of the gap to unresolved V genes and leave the rest unexplained. The sample contains approximately 150,000 clones, roughly nine tenths of them found a single time. The ten largest clones represent around 3% of the sample. The sample taken for sequencing was PBMCs. The receptor set was obtained from a woman in her late teens or twenties in good health and CMV-seropositive.

The chain has TRBV7-2 and TRBJ2-7; 8 nucleotides line up with TRBD1. With 3 bases clipped from V and 5 bases from J, the junction kept 9 bases outside the gene matches. The CDR3 length is 15 residues. The germline V gene encodes CDR1 SGHTA and CDR2 FQGNSA. In DNA form, the CDR3 reads TGTGCCAGCAGCTTTACCAGACAGGGGAATCACGAGCAGTACTTC. The encoded protein is CASSFTRQGNHEQYF.

The chain has TRBV19 and TRBJ2-5; TRBD2 matches at 15 bases. This CDR3 has 14 amino acids. V shed 6 bases, J shed 5 bases, and the junction held 1 base outside the gene matches. Germline loops: CDR1 LNHDA, CDR2 SQIVND (reference sequence). CDR3 bases: TGTGCCAGTAGCGGACTAGCGGGAGGGGAGACCCAGTACTTC. Translated, it gives CASSGLAGGETQYF.

This chain uses TRBV28 with TRBJ2-3; 15 bases line up with TRBD2. Germline V gene data show CDR1 as MDHEN and CDR2 as SYDVKM. CDR3 size: 18 residues. With V trimmed by 4 bases and J by 0 bases, 5 bases remained unmatched. CDR3 coding DNA: TGTGCCAGCAGTTCCGGACTAGCGGGAGGGCCTAGCACAGATACGCAGTATTTT. It is translated as CASSSGLAGGPSTDTQYF.

The J gene is TRBJ2-5, the V gene TRBV4-3, with 7 bases that match TRBD1. J lost 6 bases, V lost 0 bases, and 4 bases had no gene match. CDR3 length: 14 residues. Looked up from germline, CDR1 is LGHNA and CDR2 is YSLEER. The CDR3 protein is CASSQDLQGKTQYF. The CDR3, as DNA: TGCGCCAGCAGCCAAGATTTACAGGGGAAGACCCAGTACTTC.

V and J are TRBV7-9 and TRBJ1-3; D is unclear. CDR3 length: 15 amino acids. Germline V gene lookup returns CDR1 SEHNR and CDR2 FQNEAQ (reference sequence). Trimming left V 5 bases short and J 3 bases short, with 14 bases between. CDR3 coding DNA: TGTGCCAGCAGCCTAAGGTCCAGGAATGGAAACACCATATATTTT. Amino acids: CASSLRSRNGNTIYF.

This clone has a single count. The chain links TRBV29-1 to TRBJ2-1, with TRBD2 identical over 7 bases. CDR3 length equals 13 residues. V was clipped by 1 base and J by 10 bases; unmatched bases: 7. Germline CDR1 SQVTM, CDR2 ANQGSEA. The CDR3 loop is CSVEVPLLAEQFF. In DNA form, the CDR3 reads TGCAGCGTTGAAGTGCCCCTACTAGCGGAGCAGTTCTTC.

This chain connects TRBV10-1 to TRBJ2-2, with 7 bases fitting TRBD2. This CDR3 comprises 14 residues. The V and J ends lost 6 bases and 0 bases, in that order; junction bases with no gene match: 1. From germline, CDR1 is WNHNN and CDR2 SYGVQD (reference sequence). CDR3 sequence reads: CASSGLANTGELFF. In DNA form, the CDR3 reads TGCGCCAGCAGCGGACTAGCGAACACCGGGGAGCTGTTTTTT.

This chain connects TRBV2 to TRBJ1-3; tentatively, D is TRBD1 (5 bases). The CDR3 runs 15 residues. Trimming pared 6 bases from V and 8 bases from J, leaving 20 bases between. The germline gives CDR1 SNHLY, CDR2 FYNNEI. The CDR3 DNA is TGTGCCAGCAGGGCATCGGGGGTGGGCCGGGACACCATATATTTT. This translates into CASRASGVGRDTIYF.

In its sample, this clone was seen once. The chain couples TRBV5-4 to TRBJ2-3; possible D gene TRBD2, 5 bases. CDR1 is SGHNT and CDR2 is YYREEE in the germline V gene (reference sequence). Trimming took 0 bases from V and 8 from J, leaving 19 bases between them. CDR3 size: 16 residues. CDR3 amino acids: CASSLASGSGGGTQYF. The CDR3 DNA is TGTGCCAGCAGCTTGGCTTCGGGCTCAGGAGGAGGTACGCAGTATTTT. Together with reference TRBV5-4 and TRBJ2-3, the CDR3 gives the full variable domain: ETGVTQSPTHLIKTRGQQVTLRCSSQSGHNTVSWYQQALGQGPQFIFQYYREEENGRGNFPPRFSGLQFPNYSSELNVNALELDDSALYLCASSLASGSGGGTQYFGPGTRLTVL.

With regard to this clone: This sample also contains other DNA sequences that code for the same CDR3. V gene TRBV19 combines with J gene TRBJ1-2; 9 nucleotides align to TRBD1. V shed 8 bases, J shed 8 bases, and the junction held 3 bases outside the gene matches. The length of the CDR3 is 11 residues. CDR1 and CDR2 (germline): LNHDA, SQIVND (reference sequence). In DNA, the CDR3 is TGTGCCAGTCGACAGGGGGACGGCTACACCTTC. Translated: CASRQGDGYTF.

The genes are TRBV5-1 and TRBJ2-7; D possibly corresponds to TRBD2 (5 bases). There are 14 residues in the CDR3. Germline CDR1 is SGHRS and CDR2 is YFSETQ. V lost 0 bases to trimming and J lost 2 bases, with 9 bases between them. The CDR3 DNA reads as TGCGCCAGCAGCTTGGTACGGGGTACCTACGAGCAGTACTTC. This encodes CASSLVRGTYEQYF. Looking up the rest from reference TRBV5-1 and TRBJ2-7 gives the full variable domain: KAGVTQTPRYLIKTRGQQVTLSCSPISGHRSVSWYQQTPGQGLQFLFEYFSETQRNKGNFPGRFSGRQFSNSRSEMNVSTLELGDSALYLCASSLVRGTYEQYFGPGTRLTVT.

The gene calls are TRBV7-6 and TRBJ2-3; 8 bases agree with TRBD2. Losses at the gene ends were 5 bases for V and 3 bases for J; bases not matched to a gene: 7. Per the germline V gene, CDR1 is SGHVS and CDR2 is FNYEAQ. The CDR3 covers 15 residues. The DNA of the CDR3 is TGTGCCAGCAGCGGCGACGGGGGGGCTACAGATACGCAGTATTTT. It encodes CASSGDGGATDTQYF.

The V and J genes are TRBV7-5 and TRBJ2-1; the table assigns TRBD1, which was not confirmed against the DNA. TRBV7-5 is assigned pseudogene status. This CDR3 comprises 17 residues. The CDR3 region has the DNA TGTGCCAGAAGCTTAAGGGGTACCCTTAGCCCCTACAATGAGCAGTTCTTC. Protein product: CARSLRGTLSPYNEQFF.

The chain joins TRBV10-3 to TRBJ1-1; the D is unclear. The CDR3 consists of 13 residues. Germline V gene sequence: CDR1 ENHRY, CDR2 SYGVKD. The ends were cut back, 6 bases at V and 5 bases at J, with 13 bases in the middle. The CDR3 region is CAIRSGEGTEAFF. CDR3 coding DNA: TGTGCCATCAGGAGCGGGGAAGGGACTGAAGCTTTCTTT.

This chain links TRBV28 with TRBJ1-5, with TRBD1 identical over 8 bases. The CDR3 spans 15 residues. Germline V gives CDR1 MDHEN, CDR2 SYDVKM. The junction had 6 bases not matched to a gene; V was cut back by 5 bases and J by 3 bases. CDR3 sequence reads: CASSPDRGPNQPQHF. The CDR3 DNA follows: TGTGCCAGCAGTCCAGACAGGGGCCCCAATCAGCCCCAGCATTTT. The whole variable domain, filled in from reference TRBV28 and TRBJ1-5, reads DVKVTQSSRYLVKRTGEKVFLECVQDMDHENMFWYRQDPGLGLRLIYFSYDVKMKEKGDIPEGYSVSREKKERFSLILESASTNQTSMYLCASSPDRGPNQPQHFGDGTRLSIL.

CDR3 in amino acids: CASSLSHQDRKNIQYF. The CDR3 DNA is TGTGCCAGCAGTTTATCCCACCAGGACAGGAAAAACATTCAGTACTTC. V is TRBV27 and J is TRBJ2-4; 7 bases line up with TRBD1. With 0 bases clipped from V and 4 bases from J, the junction kept 6 bases outside the gene matches. This CDR3 contains 16 residues. Germline V gives CDR1 MNHEY, CDR2 SMNVEV (reference sequence).

The genes are TRBV7-2 and TRBJ1-1; TRBD1 matches at 7 bases. With V trimmed by 1 base and J by 3 bases, 8 bases remained unmatched. CDR1 is SGHTA, CDR2 FQGNSA, per germline. The CDR3 has 16 residues. This chain's CDR3 is CASSLGDRVGHTEAFF. The DNA for the CDR3 is TGTGCCAGCAGCTTAGGAGACAGGGTAGGGCACACTGAAGCTTTCTTT.

CDR3 loop: CASEGQGTGEQYF. The DNA for the CDR3 is TGTGCCAGCGAGGGACAGGGGACCGGCGAGCAGTACTTC. The chain couples TRBV7-3 to TRBJ2-7; TRBD1 matches at 10 bases. CDR3 size: 13 residues. From germline, CDR1 is SGHTA and CDR2 FQGTGA. The V and J ends lost 8 bases and 6 bases, in that order; junction bases with no gene match: 7.

The rearrangement joins TRBV28 to TRBJ2-7; maybe TRBD2 (5 bases). The CDR3 runs 16 residues. The V and J ends lost 5 bases and 1 base respectively, with 18 bases between them. From germline, CDR1 is MDHEN and CDR2 SYDVKM. This chain's CDR3 is CASSPSGTRRSYEQYF. The CDR3 DNA reads as TGTGCCAGCAGTCCCAGTGGCACTAGAAGGTCCTACGAGCAGTACTTC. Variable domain in full (rest from reference TRBV28 and TRBJ2-7): DVKVTQSSRYLVKRTGEKVFLECVQDMDHENMFWYRQDPGLGLRLIYFSYDVKMKEKGDIPEGYSVSREKKERFSLILESASTNQTSMYLCASSPSGTRRSYEQYFGPGTRLTVT.

The chain is built from TRBV7-9 and TRBJ2-1; TRBD1 is a possible D gene (5 bases). CDR1 SEHNR and CDR2 FQNEAQ come from the germline V gene (reference sequence). This CDR3 is built from 11 residues. V was cut by 6 bases and J by 12 bases, with 12 bases left in between. The CDR3 DNA reads TGTGCCAGCAGGGGGCCGGTGCGGCAGTTCTTC. It is translated as CASRGPVRQFF.

This sequence joins TRBV18 and TRBJ2-3; a weak D match, TRBD1 (5 bases). The CDR3 contains 14 residues. Trimming removed 6 bases at V and 1 base at J, with 11 bases between. CDR1 and CDR2 from the germline V gene are KGHSH and LQKENI. CDR3 DNA: TGTGCCAGCTCGGGGCAAGTCCGCACAGATACGCAGTATTTT. Its protein is CASSGQVRTDTQYF. The full variable domain, its missing parts supplied by reference TRBV18 and TRBJ2-3, is NAGVMQNPRHLVRRRGQEARLRCSPMKGHSHVYWYRQLPEEGLKFMVYLQKENIIDESGMPKERFSAEFPKEGPSILRIQQVVRGDSAAYFCASSGQVRTDTQYFGPGTRLTVL.